The 3 T cell receptor beta chains below all came from one sample that was sequenced in a study of glioma-infiltrating T cells after dendritic cell vaccination. Libraries were prepared by immunoSEQ multiplex PCR; TCRdb keeps only in-frame clonotypes and omits some of them. Seen here are tens of thousands of clones, around 86% observed once, and the top ten hold around 2%. Time point in this sample: after dendritic cell vaccination, including at tumor progression/relapse. Sequencing was performed on blood, taken after dendritic cell vaccination. The receptor source for this set is a human donor with glioblastoma.

This chain connects TRBV21-1 to TRBJ2-3; the table's D gene call, TRBD1, was not cross checked with the DNA. TRBV21-1 constitutes a pseudogene. The CDR3 runs to 17 residues. CDR3 sequence: CASSKGGTGTETDTQYF. In DNA form, the CDR3 reads TGTGCCAGCAGCAAAGGGGGAACCGGGACAGAGACAGATACGCAGTATTTT.

The genes are TRBV21-1 and TRBJ1-2. TRBV21-1 is marked as a pseudogene. There are 13 residues in the CDR3. The CDR3, as DNA: TGTGCCAGCAGCTGCGGGATTGGGTATGGCTACACCTTC. As protein: CASSCGIGYGYTF.

This clone occurred once. The chain employs TRBV23-1 and TRBJ1-5; 8 nucleotides agree with TRBD1. TRBV23-1 is identified as an open reading frame with a role that is uncertain. This CDR3 is built from 13 residues. Trimming removed 4 bases from V and 6 bases from J; junction bases left unmatched: 2. CDR3 amino acids: CASSPDRGQPQHF. In nucleotides, the CDR3 is TGCGCCAGCAGTCCCGACAGGGGTCAGCCCCAGCATTTT.